A selection of T cell receptor beta chains follows, all from one sample in a study of cytotoxic CD8 clonotypes in ibrutinib-treated CLL. The table came from immunoSEQ multiplex PCR; TCRdb's copy has only in-frame clones and leaves some out. The sample consists of about 330,000 clones, 67% of them appearing once. Sequencing used PBMCs, obtained after 36 months of ibrutinib treatment. The receptors shown here come from a human donor with chronic lymphocytic leukemia. CDR3s include the opening cysteine and the closing phenylalanine or tryptophan. The order of the fields is V gene, D gene, J gene, clone size, CDR3 DNA, CDR3 protein. The D gene is left open where the match is weak. For some rows the clone size is stated as once, few or many, or as a class when expanded; others skip it.

TRBV4-3,TRBD1,TRBJ2-7,.,TGCGCCAGCAGCCAGAGGGGACAGGGGTTCTACGAGCAGTACTTC,CASSQRGQGFYEQYF
TRBV28,.,TRBJ2-3,.,TGTGCCAGCAGTTTATACGGGACTGGGGTAGGCACAGATACGCAGTATTTT,CASSLYGTGVGTDTQYF
TRBV5-1,TRBD2,TRBJ2-3,.,TGCGCCAGCACGACTAGCGGGAACACAGATACGCAGTATTTT,CASTTSGNTDTQYF
TRBV25-1,TRBD2,TRBJ2-2,.,TGTGCCAGCACGCCGCCTAGCGGGAGGGAGAACACCGGGGAGCTGTTTTTT,CASTPPSGRENTGELFF
TRBV27,.,TRBJ1-2,.,TGTGCCAGCAGTTTCAGCTCCTATATTCTCGAAGGCTACACCTTC,CASSFSSYILEGYTF
TRBV5-6,.,TRBJ2-5,few,TGTGCCAGCAGCTGGAGGGAGACCCAGTACTTC,CASSWRETQYF
TRBV13,TRBD1,TRBJ2-7,.,TGTGCCAGCAGCTACCGGGACAGATCATACGAGCAGTACTTC,CASSYRDRSYEQYF
TRBV6-6,TRBD1,TRBJ2-1,.,TGTGCCAGCTCCTATCGGCTGGGACAGGGGTACAATGAGCAGTTCTTC,CASSYRLGQGYNEQFF
TRBV28,.,TRBJ2-5,.,TGTGCCAGCAGTTTAGTCCGACCTCTCCAAGAGACCCAGTACTTC,CASSLVRPLQETQYF
TRBV7-6,.,TRBJ2-1,.,TGTGCCAGCCCTGGTGCGGTTAAGCTCAATGAGCAGTTCTTC,CASPGAVKLNEQFF
TRBV29-1,.,TRBJ2-7,.,TGCAGCGTTGGACACCCTTTAAGCAAGGACGAGCAGTACTTC,CSVGHPLSKDEQYF
TRBV27,TRBD1,TRBJ1-6,few,TGTGCCAGCAGTCACGGGACAGGGGATAATTCACCCCTCCACTTT,CASSHGTGDNSPLHF
TRBV11-3,.,TRBJ2-3,.,TGTGCCAGCAGCTTAGGCGGGAAAGTGACAGATACGCAGTATTTT,CASSLGGKVTDTQYF
TRBV29-1,TRBD2,TRBJ2-7,.,TGCAGCGTTGTGCGGGGGGGAGAGCAGTACTTC,CSVVRGGEQYF
TRBV6-1,.,TRBJ1-5,once,TGTGCCAGCAGGGGGGTCGGACGAGGCAATCAGCCCCAGCATTTT,CASRGVGRGNQPQHF
TRBV21-1,.,TRBJ1-3,.,TGTGCCAGCAGCCCCGTCCCGGCCCGGGGAAACACCATATATTTT,CASSPVPARGNTIYF
TRBV2,TRBD1,TRBJ1-2,.,TGTGCCAGCAACGGTCCAGGGGGAGGTTACTATGGCTACACCTTC,CASNGPGGGYYGYTF
TRBV6-1,.,TRBJ1-5,.,TGTGCCAGCAGTGAAACAGTGGGGTGGGGGTTGCAGCCCCAGCATTTT,CASSETVGWGLQPQHF
TRBV18,TRBD1,TRBJ2-7,.,TGTGCCAGCTCCGGGACAGGGGACAACGAGCAGTACTTC,CASSGTGDNEQYF
TRBV19,.,TRBJ2-3,few,TGTGCCAGTGGGACCGGGAACGGAGATACGCAGTATTTT,CASGTGNGDTQYF
TRBV18,.,TRBJ2-7,few,TGTGCCAGCTCACCTCCGGGAAACTCCTACGAGCAGTACTTC,CASSPPGNSYEQYF
TRBV5-8,.,TRBJ1-2,.,TGTGCCAGCAGCTCTTACGGTCCTCGGCGCTATGGCTACACCTTC,CASSSYGPRRYGYTF
TRBV5-4,TRBD2,TRBJ2-7,.,TGTGCCAGCAGTCTGGGACTAGCGGGGGGGCTGGGAGAGCAGTACTTC,CASSLGLAGGLGEQYF
TRBV18,TRBD2,TRBJ2-1,.,TGTGCCAGCTCACAAACTAGCGGGAGAGCGGCCAATGAGCAGTTCTTC,CASSQTSGRAANEQFF
TRBV27,TRBD1,TRBJ2-7,.,TGTGCCAGCAGTTTGGGACAGGGGCTCGAGCAGTACTTC,CASSLGQGLEQYF
TRBV27,.,TRBJ2-7,few,TGTGCCAGCAGTCCCCCGGGTAATAGTCTCGAGCAGTACTTC,CASSPPGNSLEQYF
TRBV5-1,.,TRBJ1-1,.,TGCGCCAGCAGCCCCACAATTTGGGACACTGAAGCTTTCTTT,CASSPTIWDTEAFF
TRBV28,.,TRBJ2-6,.,TGTGCCAGCAGCTCCTTCGCGCCGGGACAAGGGATGGGGGCCAACGTCCTGACTTTC,CASSSFAPGQGMGANVLTF
TRBV5-4,.,TRBJ1-2,.,TGTGCCAGCAGCTTGGTAGGCCTCCGGGGCGGCTACACCTTC,CASSLVGLRGGYTF
TRBV4-1,TRBD1,TRBJ2-3,few,TGCGCCAGCAGCCAAGGGTGGACAGGTAACACAGATACGCAGTATTTT,CASSQGWTGNTDTQYF
TRBV9,.,TRBJ1-2,.,TGTGCCAGCAGAGGACGTGGCTACACCTTC,CASRGRGYTF
TRBV18,.,TRBJ2-7,.,TGTGCCAGCTCACCGGGCAGGGGACCCTCCTACGAGCAGTACTTC,CASSPGRGPSYEQYF